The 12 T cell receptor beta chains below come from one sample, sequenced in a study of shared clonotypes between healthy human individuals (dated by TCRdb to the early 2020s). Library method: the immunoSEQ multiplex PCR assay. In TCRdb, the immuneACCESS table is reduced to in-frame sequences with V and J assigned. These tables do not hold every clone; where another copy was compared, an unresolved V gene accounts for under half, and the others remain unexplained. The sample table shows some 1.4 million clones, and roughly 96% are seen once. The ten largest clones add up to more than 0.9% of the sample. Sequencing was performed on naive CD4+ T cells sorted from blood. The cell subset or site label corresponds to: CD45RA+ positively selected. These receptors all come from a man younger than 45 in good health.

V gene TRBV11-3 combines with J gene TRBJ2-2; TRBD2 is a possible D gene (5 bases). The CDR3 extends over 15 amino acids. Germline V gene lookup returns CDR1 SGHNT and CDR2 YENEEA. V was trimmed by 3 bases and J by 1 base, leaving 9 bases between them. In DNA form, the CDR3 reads TGTGCCAGCAGCTTCGGGGTCGGGAACACCGGGGAGCTGTTTTTT. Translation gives CASSFGVGNTGELFF. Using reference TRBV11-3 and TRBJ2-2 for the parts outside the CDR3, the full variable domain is EAGVVQSPRYKIIEKKQPVAFWCNPISGHNTLYWYLQNLGQGPELLIRYENEEAVDDSQLPKDRFSAERLKGVDSTLKIQPAELGDSAVYLCASSFGVGNTGELFFGEGSRLTVL.

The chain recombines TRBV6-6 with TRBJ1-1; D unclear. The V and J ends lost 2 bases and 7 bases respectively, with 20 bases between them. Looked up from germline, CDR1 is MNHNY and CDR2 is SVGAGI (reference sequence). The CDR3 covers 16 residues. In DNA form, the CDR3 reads TGTGCCAGCAGTTACGCCGGGGATACCACTCCTTATGAAGCTTTCTTT. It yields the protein CASSYAGDTTPYEAFF.

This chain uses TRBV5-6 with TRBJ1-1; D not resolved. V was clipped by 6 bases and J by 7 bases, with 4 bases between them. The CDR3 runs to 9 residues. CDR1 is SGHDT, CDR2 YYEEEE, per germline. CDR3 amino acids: CASTFEAFF. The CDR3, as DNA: TGTGCCAGCACGTTTGAAGCTTTCTTT.

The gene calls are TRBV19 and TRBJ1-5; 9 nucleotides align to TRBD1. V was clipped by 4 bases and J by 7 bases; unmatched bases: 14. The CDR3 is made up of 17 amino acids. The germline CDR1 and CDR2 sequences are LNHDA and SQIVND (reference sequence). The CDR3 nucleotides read TGTGCCAGTAGTACTCGTCGAACAGGGGGCTTTTTACAGCCCCAGCATTTT. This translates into CASSTRRTGGFLQPQHF.

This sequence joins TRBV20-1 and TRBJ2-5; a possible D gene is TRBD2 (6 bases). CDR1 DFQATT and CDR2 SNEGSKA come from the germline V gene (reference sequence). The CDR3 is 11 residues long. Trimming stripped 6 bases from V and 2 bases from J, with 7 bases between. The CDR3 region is CSAEGQETQYF. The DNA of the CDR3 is TGCAGTGCGGAGGGGCAAGAGACCCAGTACTTC.

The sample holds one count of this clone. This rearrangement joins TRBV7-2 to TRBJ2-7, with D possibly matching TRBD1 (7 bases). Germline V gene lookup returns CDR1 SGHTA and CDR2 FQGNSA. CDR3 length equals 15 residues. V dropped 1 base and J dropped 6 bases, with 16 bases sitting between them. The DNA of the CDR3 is TGTGCCAGCAGCTTAGGGAGGGACAGAGCTACCGAGCAGTACTTC. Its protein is CASSLGRDRATEQYF.

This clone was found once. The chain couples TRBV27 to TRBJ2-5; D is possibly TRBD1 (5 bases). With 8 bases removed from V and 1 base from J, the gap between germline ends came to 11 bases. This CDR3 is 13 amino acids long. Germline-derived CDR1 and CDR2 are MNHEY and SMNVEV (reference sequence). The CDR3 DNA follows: TGTGCCAGCTCATCAGGGTTCCAAGAGACCCAGTACTTC. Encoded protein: CASSSGFQETQYF.

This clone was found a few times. The CDR3 DNA reads as TGTGCCAGCAGCTTAACATTAGCTGGCAATGAGCAGTTCTTC. This codes for CASSLTLAGNEQFF. This rearrangement joins TRBV7-2 to TRBJ2-1, with D unclear. This CDR3 is 14 amino acids long. V gave up 2 bases and J gave up 6 bases, with 11 bases separating them. Germline-derived CDR1 and CDR2 are SGHTA and FQGNSA. Complete variable domain (other parts from reference TRBV7-2 and TRBJ2-1): GAGVSQSPSNKVTEKGKDVELRCDPISGHTALYWYRQSLGQGLEFLIYFQGNSAPDKSGLPSDRFSAERTGGSVSTLTIQRTQQEDSAVYLCASSLTLAGNEQFFGPGTRLTVL.

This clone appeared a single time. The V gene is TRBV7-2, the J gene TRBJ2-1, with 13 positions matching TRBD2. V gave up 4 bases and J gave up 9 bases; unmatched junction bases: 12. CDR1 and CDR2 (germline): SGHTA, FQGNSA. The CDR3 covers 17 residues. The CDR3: CASSSFGTSGIGAEQFF. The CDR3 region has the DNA TGTGCCAGCAGCTCGTTTGGGACTAGCGGGATTGGGGCTGAGCAGTTCTTC. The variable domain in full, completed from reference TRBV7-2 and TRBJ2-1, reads GAGVSQSPSNKVTEKGKDVELRCDPISGHTALYWYRQSLGQGLEFLIYFQGNSAPDKSGLPSDRFSAERTGGSVSTLTIQRTQQEDSAVYLCASSSFGTSGIGAEQFFGPGTRLTVL.

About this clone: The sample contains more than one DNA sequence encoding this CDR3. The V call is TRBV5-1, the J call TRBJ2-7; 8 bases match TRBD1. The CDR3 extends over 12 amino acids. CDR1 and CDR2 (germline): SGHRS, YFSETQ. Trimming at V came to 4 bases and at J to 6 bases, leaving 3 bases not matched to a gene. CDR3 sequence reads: CASSLDRGEQYF. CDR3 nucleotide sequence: TGCGCCAGCAGCCTTGACAGGGGCGAGCAGTACTTC.

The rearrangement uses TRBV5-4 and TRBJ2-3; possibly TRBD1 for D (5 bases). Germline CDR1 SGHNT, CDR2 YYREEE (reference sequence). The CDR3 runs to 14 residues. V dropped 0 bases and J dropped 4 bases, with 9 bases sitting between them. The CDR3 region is CASSLVTGADTQYF. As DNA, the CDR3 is TGTGCCAGCAGCTTGGTTACAGGCGCAGATACGCAGTATTTT.

The CDR3 nucleotides read TGTGCCAGCTGGGGACAGGGGGCAACTGGAAACACCATATATTTT. It yields the protein CASWGQGATGNTIYF. The chain recombines TRBV28 with TRBJ1-3, with 12 bases identical to TRBD1. Germline loops: CDR1 MDHEN, CDR2 SYDVKM. V was clipped by 8 bases and J by 2 bases; unmatched bases: 4. This CDR3 comprises 15 residues. Together with reference TRBV28 and TRBJ1-3, the CDR3 gives the full variable domain: DVKVTQSSRYLVKRTGEKVFLECVQDMDHENMFWYRQDPGLGLRLIYFSYDVKMKEKGDIPEGYSVSREKKERFSLILESASTNQTSMYLCASWGQGATGNTIYFGEGSWLTVV.